This T cell receptor beta chain is from a study of blood T cell repertoires in COVID-19. On the study more broadly: COVID-19 samples, acute and convalescent, were from the United States, Italy and Spain.

Profiled with immunoSEQ multiplex PCR; TCRdb holds only in-frame clones, not every one. The sample gives about 190,000 clones, around 85% of which show up once; approximately 3% is in the top ten. Everyone who took part was roughly 18 to 100 years old, and they came from about two dozen US areas. Assignments of participants to cohorts depended upon their own reported clinical history. Either two negative PCRs, clearance, or symptom resolution qualified Cohort 3 donors as recovered. The TCR was taken from a woman in her twenties or thirties who had recovered from COVID-19. Sequencing was performed on PBMCs or T cells enriched from blood (not recorded which).

This CDR3 is CSVVYSGRHHNEQFF. The CDR3 DNA follows: TGCAGCGTCGTATATAGCGGGAGGCACCACAATGAGCAGTTCTTC. The rearrangement uses TRBV29-1 and TRBJ2-1; 10 nucleotides agree with TRBD2. The germline V gene encodes CDR1 SQVTM and CDR2 ANQGSEA. The CDR3 spans 15 residues. With 6 bases clipped from V and 5 bases from J, the junction kept 10 bases outside the gene matches.